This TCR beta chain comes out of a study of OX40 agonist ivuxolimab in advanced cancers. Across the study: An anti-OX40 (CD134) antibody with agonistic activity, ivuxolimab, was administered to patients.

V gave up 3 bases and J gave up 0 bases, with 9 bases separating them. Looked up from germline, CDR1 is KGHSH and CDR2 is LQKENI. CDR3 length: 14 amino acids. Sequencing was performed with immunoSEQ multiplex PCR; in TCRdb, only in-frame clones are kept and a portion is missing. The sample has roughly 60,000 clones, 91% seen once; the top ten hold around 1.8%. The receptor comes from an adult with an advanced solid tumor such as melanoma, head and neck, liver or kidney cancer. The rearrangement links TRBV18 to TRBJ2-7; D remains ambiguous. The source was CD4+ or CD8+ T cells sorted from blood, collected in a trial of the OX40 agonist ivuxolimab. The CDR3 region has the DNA TGTGCCAGCTCACCCGCAACAAGCTCCTACGAGCAGTACTTC. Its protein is CASSPATSSYEQYF.